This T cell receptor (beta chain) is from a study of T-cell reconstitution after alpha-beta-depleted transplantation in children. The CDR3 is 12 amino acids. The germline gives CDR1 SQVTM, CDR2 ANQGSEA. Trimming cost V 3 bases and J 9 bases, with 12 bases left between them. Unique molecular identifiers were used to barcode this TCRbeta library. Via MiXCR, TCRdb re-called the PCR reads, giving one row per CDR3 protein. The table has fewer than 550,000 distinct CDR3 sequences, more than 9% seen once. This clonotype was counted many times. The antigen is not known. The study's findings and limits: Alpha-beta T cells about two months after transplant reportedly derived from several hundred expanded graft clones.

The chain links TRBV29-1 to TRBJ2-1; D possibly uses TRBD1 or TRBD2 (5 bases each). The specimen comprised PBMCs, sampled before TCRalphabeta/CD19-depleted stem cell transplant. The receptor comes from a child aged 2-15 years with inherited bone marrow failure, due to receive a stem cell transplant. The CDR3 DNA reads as TGCAGCGTTGAGGAGAGGGGACCTGAGCAGTTCTTC. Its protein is CSVEERGPEQFF.